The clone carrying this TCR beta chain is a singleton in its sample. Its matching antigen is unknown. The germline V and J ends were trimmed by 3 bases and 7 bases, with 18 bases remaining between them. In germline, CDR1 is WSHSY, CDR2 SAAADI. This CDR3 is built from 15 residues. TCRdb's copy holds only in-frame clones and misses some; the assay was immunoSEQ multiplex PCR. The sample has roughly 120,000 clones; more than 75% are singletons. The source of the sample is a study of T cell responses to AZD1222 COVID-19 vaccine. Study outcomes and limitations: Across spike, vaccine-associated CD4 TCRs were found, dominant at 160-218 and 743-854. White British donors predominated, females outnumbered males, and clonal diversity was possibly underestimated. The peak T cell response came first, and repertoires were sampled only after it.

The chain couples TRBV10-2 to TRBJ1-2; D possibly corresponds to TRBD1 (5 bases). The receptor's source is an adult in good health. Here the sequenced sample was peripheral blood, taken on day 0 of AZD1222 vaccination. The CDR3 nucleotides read TGCGCCAGCAGTGATCCGGGGCGGGAGGGGCTTGGCTACACCTTC. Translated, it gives CASSDPGREGLGYTF.